These 20 T cell receptor beta chains originate from one sample sequenced in a study of T cell responses to AZD1222 COVID-19 vaccine. Here immunoSEQ multiplex PCR was the method, and the copy in TCRdb shows in-frame clones only, minus some. Of about 140,000 clones in the sample, more than 85% were seen once. The input for sequencing was peripheral blood, taken 28 days after the second AZD1222 dose. The source of these receptors is an adult who received the AZD1222 COVID-19 vaccine.

This clone has just one count. The rearrangement links TRBV7-8 to TRBJ2-5; D remains unclear. CDR1 and CDR2 from the germline V gene are SGHVS and FQNEAQ. The CDR3 has 14 residues. The ends were cut back, 3 bases at V and 2 bases at J, with 10 bases in the middle. The CDR3 protein is CASSFRLEQETQYF. For the CDR3, the DNA is TGTGCCAGCAGCTTCCGACTTGAACAAGAGACCCAGTACTTC.

A single count supports this clone. V gene TRBV6-5 combines with J gene TRBJ2-1; 9 positions agree with TRBD1. V gave up 8 bases and J gave up 5 bases; unmatched junction bases: 10. Germline CDR1 reads MNHEY; CDR2 reads SVGAGI. The CDR3 consists of 15 residues. The CDR3 here is CASSWPQGADNEQFF. In DNA form, the CDR3 reads TGTGCCAGCTCCTGGCCACAGGGGGCGGACAATGAGCAGTTCTTC.

The chain employs TRBV2 and TRBJ2-1, with D perhaps matching TRBD1 (6 bases). Trimming pared 3 bases from V and 9 bases from J, leaving 15 bases between. The CDR3 length is 14 residues. Germline V CDR1 and CDR2: SNHLY, FYNNEI. Here the CDR3 reads CASSELGAGPEQFF. The CDR3 DNA follows: TGTGCCAGCAGTGAGTTGGGGGCTGGCCCTGAGCAGTTCTTC.

The chain couples TRBV24-1 to TRBJ2-1, with D perhaps matching TRBD1 (6 bases). This CDR3 has 13 amino acids. The V gene lost 3 bases and the J gene lost 13 bases, with 15 bases spanning the gap. Germline CDR1 and CDR2: KGHDR and SFDVKD. For the CDR3, the DNA is TGTGCCACCAGTGATCAGGACAGAGCGGCACAGTTCTTC. Its protein is CATSDQDRAAQFF.

The V call is TRBV7-2, the J call TRBJ2-1, with 7 bases lining up with TRBD1. V shed 5 bases, J shed 13 bases, and the junction held 8 bases outside the gene matches. The CDR3 extends over 12 amino acids. Germline loops: CDR1 SGHTA, CDR2 FQGNSA. CDR3 sequence reads: CASSPRQGLQFF. Written as DNA, the CDR3 is TGTGCCAGCAGCCCCCGACAGGGTTTACAGTTCTTC.

This chain connects TRBV11-2 to TRBJ1-1; D remains ambiguous. Germline-derived CDR1 and CDR2 are SGHAT and FQNNGV. Trimming left V 6 bases short and J 0 bases short, with 14 bases between. The CDR3 is 15 residues long. CDR3 DNA: TGTGCCAGCAGGGTAGCGGTGATAATGAACACTGAAGCTTTCTTT. Protein: CASRVAVIMNTEAFF.

The chain joins TRBV7-3 to TRBJ2-3, with D possibly being TRBD2 (5 bases). With 5 bases removed from V and 6 bases from J, the gap between germline ends came to 18 bases. Germline CDR1 SGHTA, CDR2 FQGTGA. This CDR3 has 15 amino acids. In DNA form, the CDR3 reads TGTGCCAGCAGCGAAGTGGCGGGTGGATGGGATACGCAGTATTTT. Residues: CASSEVAGGWDTQYF.

The rearrangement links TRBV6-2 or TRBV6-3 to TRBJ1-5; D unclear. From germline, CDR1 is MNHEY and CDR2 SVGEGT. The CDR3 extends over 14 amino acids. Trimming took 6 bases from V and 0 from J, leaving 9 bases between them. The CDR3 nucleotides are TGTGCCAGCAGCCAAACAATTAGCAATCAGCCCCAGCATTTT. It is translated as CASSQTISNQPQHF.

V is TRBV7-2 and J is TRBJ1-2; perhaps TRBD1 as D (6 bases). The CDR3 extends over 14 amino acids. The V gene lost 5 bases and the J gene lost 2 bases, with 12 bases spanning the gap. CDR1 and CDR2 (germline): SGHTA, FQGNSA. Written as DNA, the CDR3 is TGTGCCAGCAGCCCGGGGGCGGGGAACTATGGCTACACCTTC. It specifies CASSPGAGNYGYTF. The full variable domain, its missing parts supplied by reference TRBV7-2 and TRBJ1-2, is GAGVSQSPSNKVTEKGKDVELRCDPISGHTALYWYRQSLGQGLEFLIYFQGNSAPDKSGLPSDRFSAERTGGSVSTLTIQRTQQEDSAVYLCASSPGAGNYGYTFGSGTRLTVV.

The chain couples TRBV4-1 to TRBJ1-4, with D maybe TRBD1 (6 bases). This CDR3 contains 16 residues. CDR1 and CDR2 from the germline V gene are MGHRA and YSYEKL. Trimming removed 4 bases from V and 8 bases from J, with 20 bases in between. Here the CDR3 reads CASSPTSQRGGEKLFF. In DNA form, the CDR3 reads TGCGCCAGCAGCCCTACCTCGCAGCGAGGGGGGGAAAAACTGTTTTTT.

The rearrangement links TRBV6-5 to TRBJ2-3; D unresolved. The V end was cut by 8 bases, the J end by 1 base, with 10 bases between. The CDR3 runs to 13 residues. Germline V gene lookup returns CDR1 MNHEY and CDR2 SVGAGI. Here the CDR3 reads CASRPQGTDTQYF. In DNA, the CDR3 is TGTGCCAGCCGCCCTCAGGGCACAGATACGCAGTATTTT.

The rearrangement joins TRBV28 to TRBJ1-1; TRBD1 is a possible D gene (5 bases). CDR1 and CDR2 (germline): MDHEN, SYDVKM. This CDR3 has 14 amino acids. The V and J ends lost 6 bases and 7 bases respectively, with 18 bases between them. CDR3 sequence (DNA): TGTGCCAGCAGCTGGGTCGGCGCTCAGGGTGAAGCTTTCTTT. Its protein is CASSWVGAQGEAFF.

The CDR3 DNA reads as TGTGCCAGCAGCCACGGGGTTCGCTCCTACAATGAGCAGTTCTTC. This sequence encodes CASSHGVRSYNEQFF. The chain couples TRBV27 to TRBJ2-1; possibly TRBD2 for D (5 bases). The germline CDR1 and CDR2 sequences are MNHEY and SMNVEV (reference sequence). Trimming pared 6 bases from V and 0 bases from J, leaving 12 bases between. This CDR3 has 15 amino acids.

This clone was observed a few times. The V call is TRBV6-5, the J call TRBJ2-2; 7 bases are shared with TRBD1. Per germline, CDR1 MNHEY and CDR2 SVGAGI. Germline trimming cut 6 bases from V and 12 bases from J; bases unmatched to any gene: 4. This CDR3 region has 11 residues. The CDR3 DNA follows: TGTGCCAGCAGGCGACAGGGAAAGCTGTTTTTT. Protein sequence: CASRRQGKLFF.

The chain combines TRBV5-4 with TRBJ2-2; D is uncertain. In germline, CDR1 is SGHNT, CDR2 YYREEE (reference sequence). CDR3 length equals 13 residues. The V and J ends lost 5 bases and 7 bases respectively, with 12 bases between them. The CDR3 here is CASRPDLDGELFF. The CDR3 nucleotides read TGTGCCAGCAGACCTGACCTGGACGGGGAGCTGTTTTTT. The variable domain in full, with the rest retrieved from reference TRBV5-4 and TRBJ2-2, is ETGVTQSPTHLIKTRGQQVTLRCSSQSGHNTVSWYQQALGQGPQFIFQYYREEENGRGNFPPRFSGLQFPNYSSELNVNALELDDSALYLCASRPDLDGELFFGEGSRLTVL.

This clone was recorded once. The rearrangement uses TRBV4-3 and TRBJ1-1; TRBD1 matches at 9 bases. This CDR3 spans 18 amino acids. V shed 0 bases, J shed 11 bases, and the junction held 19 bases outside the gene matches. The germline V gene has CDR1 LGHNA and CDR2 YSLEER. The CDR3 DNA sequence: TGCGCCAGCAGCCAAGAACCCCTCCCTGGACAGGGGACCCTTAAGGCTTTCTTT. Its translation is CASSQEPLPGQGTLKAFF.

The chain recombines TRBV7-3 with TRBJ2-1; 8 bases map to TRBD2. V lost 5 bases to trimming and J lost 7 bases; unmatched junction nucleotides: 10. The CDR3 covers 15 residues. In germline, CDR1 is SGHTA, CDR2 FQGTGA. CDR3: CASSPQSGTRNEQFF. As DNA, the CDR3 is TGTGCCAGCAGCCCGCAATCCGGGACTAGGAATGAGCAGTTCTTC.

The genes are TRBV7-9 and TRBJ1-2; D not certain. The CDR3 covers 12 residues. Trimming pared 3 bases from V and 2 bases from J, leaving 4 bases between. The germline gives CDR1 SEHNR, CDR2 FQNEAQ (reference sequence). The CDR3 spells CASSFRNYGYTF. In DNA form, the CDR3 reads TGTGCCAGCAGCTTCCGAAACTATGGCTACACCTTC.

This clone was recorded only once. The rearrangement joins TRBV7-9 to TRBJ2-1; the D gene is possibly TRBD1 (7 bases). The V gene lost 4 bases and the J gene lost 0 bases, with 19 bases spanning the gap. CDR1 and CDR2 (germline): SEHNR, FQNEAQ (reference sequence). There are 18 residues in the CDR3. The CDR3 DNA is TGTGCCAGCAGCTCCCTCAGGGGGGACATAAGCTCCTACAATGAGCAGTTCTTC. Encoded protein: CASSSLRGDISSYNEQFF.

The rearrangement links TRBV7-8 to TRBJ2-7; D remains unclear. Between the trimmed V and J ends, which lost 8 bases and 4 bases, there was a span of 21 bases. Germline V gene data show CDR1 as SGHVS and CDR2 as FQNEAQ. This CDR3 is built from 15 residues. Written as DNA, the CDR3 is TGTGCCAGCCTGCGCGGCAGGACGGAGCATTACGAGCAGTACTTC. Protein: CASLRGRTEHYEQYF.